Below are 25 T cell receptor beta chains sequenced from a single sample in a study of blood T cell repertoires in COVID-19. Data came from immunoSEQ multiplex PCR; TCRdb stores just in-frame clones and leaves some out. The data show roughly 240,000 clones, approximately 82% seen once. The sample comprised peripheral blood. The receptors come from a man in his forties who had recovered from COVID-19.

J is TRBJ2-1 and V is TRBV5-8; weak D call: TRBD1 (7 bases). This CDR3 contains 17 residues. The V and J ends lost 2 bases and 0 bases respectively, with 15 bases between them. Germline V gives CDR1 SGHTS, CDR2 YDEGEE. CDR3 DNA sequence: TGTGCCAGCAGCTTACCCGGAGGGGGCAGCTCCTACAATGAGCAGTTCTTC. Amino acid sequence: CASSLPGGGSSYNEQFF.

The V gene is TRBV9, the J gene TRBJ2-5, with 14 positions matching TRBD2. The V gene's germline CDR1 is SGDLS and CDR2 YYNGEE. V was clipped by 4 bases and J by 4 bases; unmatched bases: 6. The CDR3 sequence is 16 residues long. The chain's CDR3 is CASSSGTSGRGETQYF. The CDR3 nucleotides are TGTGCCAGCAGCTCAGGGACTAGCGGGAGAGGAGAGACCCAGTACTTC. Full variable domain (outside the CDR3, taken from reference TRBV9 and TRBJ2-5): DSGVTQTPKHLITATGQRVTLRCSPRSGDLSVYWYQQSLDQGLQFLIQYYNGEERAKGNILERFSAQQFPDLHSELNLSSLELGDSALYFCASSSGTSGRGETQYFGPGTRLLVL.

The chain recombines TRBV10-3 with TRBJ2-5; the D gene is possibly TRBD2 (5 bases). CDR3 length: 15 residues. The V gene's germline CDR1 is ENHRY and CDR2 SYGVKD. V gave up 4 bases and J gave up 3 bases, with 15 bases separating them. The CDR3 spells CAISGGSRGKETQYF. The CDR3 nucleotides read TGTGCCATCAGTGGCGGCAGCCGGGGTAAAGAGACCCAGTACTTC.

This clone has a handful of counts. CDR3 loop: CASSLFGDGTSHTGELFF. The CDR3 DNA reads as TGTGCCAGCAGTTTATTCGGCGACGGGACTAGCCACACCGGGGAGCTGTTTTTT. The gene calls are TRBV28 and TRBJ2-2, with TRBD2 identical over 9 bases. Germline V gene lookup returns CDR1 MDHEN and CDR2 SYDVKM. Trimming removed 1 base from V and 3 bases from J; junction bases left unmatched: 9. CDR3 size: 18 residues.

The J gene is TRBJ2-2, the V gene TRBV18, with D hard to call. CDR3 length equals 14 residues. Germline CDR1 KGHSH, CDR2 LQKENI. V was pared by 5 bases and J by 1 base, with 8 bases between. The CDR3: CASSAPGNTGELFF. The CDR3 DNA reads as TGTGCCAGCTCAGCCCCGGGGAACACCGGGGAGCTGTTTTTT.

The CDR3 nucleotides read TGTGCCAGCAGTGGGACTAGCGGACGCCAAGAGACCCAGTACTTC. Protein: CASSGTSGRQETQYF. The rearrangement uses TRBV2 and TRBJ2-5, with TRBD2 identical over 10 bases. The CDR3 is 15 residues long. Germline lookup yields CDR1 SNHLY and CDR2 FYNNEI. The J segment lost 1 base and the V segment lost 4 bases, leaving 3 bases of the junction unmatched.

V is TRBV24-1 and J is TRBJ1-5; unclear D gene. With 1 base removed from V and 9 bases from J, the gap between germline ends came to 15 bases. Germline V gene data show CDR1 as KGHDR and CDR2 as SFDVKD. The CDR3 is made up of 15 amino acids. The CDR3 loop is CATSDLRLKGGPQHF. Written as DNA, the CDR3 is TGTGCCACCAGTGATTTACGACTTAAGGGAGGGCCCCAGCATTTT.

The rearrangement joins TRBV12-1 to TRBJ1-2; TRBD1 is taken as the D call from the table, unchecked against the DNA. TRBV12-1 is marked as a pseudogene. This CDR3 contains 12 residues. CDR3 DNA: TGTGCCAGCAGCTTAACAGGGGAGGGCTACACCTTC. This codes for CASSLTGEGYTF.

The rearrangement uses TRBV2 and TRBJ2-1; 8 bases match TRBD1. CDR3 length: 15 amino acids. Per the germline V gene, CDR1 is SNHLY and CDR2 is FYNNEI. Unmatched junction bases numbered 8, after V lost 6 bases and J lost 4 bases. CDR3: CASRDGTGSYNEQFF. The CDR3 DNA follows: TGTGCCAGCAGGGACGGGACAGGATCGTACAATGAGCAGTTCTTC.

V gene TRBV27 combines with J gene TRBJ1-2, with 9 bases matching TRBD1. Trimming cost V 8 bases and J 3 bases; bases outside gene matches: 4. Germline V gene data show CDR1 as MNHEY and CDR2 as SMNVEV (reference sequence). The CDR3 spans 13 residues. The chain's CDR3 is CASGGQGHYGYTF. The CDR3 DNA sequence: TGTGCCAGCGGGGGACAGGGCCACTATGGCTACACCTTC.

The rearrangement joins TRBV18 to TRBJ1-1; 9 positions match TRBD1. J was trimmed by 8 bases and V by 1 base; bases with no gene match: 11. The CDR3 runs 16 residues. Germline values: CDR1 KGHSH, CDR2 LQKENI. In DNA, the CDR3 is TGTGCCAGCTCACCACAAAGGACAGGGGCGCGACGAGAAGCTTTCTTT. The encoded protein is CASSPQRTGARREAFF.

The V call is TRBV7-2, the J call TRBJ1-3; TRBD1 matches at 7 bases. The CDR3 runs 14 residues. V lost 1 base to trimming and J lost 8 bases; unmatched junction nucleotides: 5. The germline gives CDR1 SGHTA, CDR2 FQGNSA. The CDR3 protein is CASSLVRGVHTIYF. The CDR3 DNA follows: TGTGCCAGCAGCTTAGTCAGGGGGGTTCACACCATATATTTT.

The chain employs TRBV28 and TRBJ2-3; 9 bases are shared with TRBD1. CDR1 is MDHEN, CDR2 SYDVKM, per germline. The CDR3 consists of 14 residues. Trimming at V came to 7 bases and at J to 3 bases, leaving 5 bases not matched to a gene. The CDR3 reads CASIDRGNTDTQYF. The DNA for the CDR3 is TGTGCCAGCATCGACAGGGGGAATACAGATACGCAGTATTTT.

V usage is TRBV6-5 and J usage is TRBJ1-5; TRBD1 aligns across 8 bases. This CDR3 spans 15 amino acids. Trimming took 5 bases from V and 2 from J; bases not matched to a gene: 5. The V gene's germline CDR1 is MNHEY and CDR2 SVGAGI. Here the CDR3 reads CASSRQGWGNQPQHF. Here the CDR3 DNA reads TGTGCCAGCAGTCGACAGGGGTGGGGCAATCAGCCCCAGCATTTT.

The chain combines TRBV20-1 with TRBJ2-1, with 10 bases fitting TRBD1. The V segment lost 3 bases and the J segment 6 bases; nucleotides outside the gene matches: 14. The CDR3 totals 17 residues. Germline loops: CDR1 DFQATT, CDR2 SNEGSKA (reference sequence). The CDR3 loop reads CSASSLGGTGVLNEQFF. CDR3 DNA: TGCAGTGCTAGTTCTCTGGGGGGGACAGGGGTTCTCAATGAGCAGTTCTTC.

V and J are TRBV21-1 and TRBJ2-1; the table assigns TRBD2, which was not confirmed against the DNA. TRBV21-1 is termed a pseudogene. This CDR3 spans 17 amino acids. CDR3 residues: CASSKALLGGDYNEQFF. CDR3 bases: TGTGCCAGCAGCAAAGCGCTTTTGGGCGGGGACTACAATGAGCAGTTCTTC.

This chain uses TRBV4-1 with TRBJ1-4, with a tentative D call TRBD1 (6 bases). With 4 bases removed from V and 5 bases from J, the gap between germline ends came to 11 bases. The CDR3 length is 14 residues. Germline loops: CDR1 MGHRA, CDR2 YSYEKL. The CDR3 spells CASSRTGMNEKLFF. CDR3 in DNA: TGCGCCAGCAGCCGAACAGGGATGAATGAAAAACTGTTTTTT.

This chain links TRBV7-2 with TRBJ2-7; 7 bases match TRBD1. The ends lost 7 bases at V and 2 bases at J; junction bases unmatched: 5. Germline CDR1 is SGHTA and CDR2 is FQGNSA. The CDR3 loop spans 13 amino acids. The CDR3 loop reads CASTRDSTYEQYF. The CDR3 region has the DNA TGTGCCAGCACCCGGGACAGCACCTACGAGCAGTACTTC. Combining the CDR3 with reference TRBV7-2 and TRBJ2-7 gives the whole variable domain GAGVSQSPSNKVTEKGKDVELRCDPISGHTALYWYRQSLGQGLEFLIYFQGNSAPDKSGLPSDRFSAERTGGSVSTLTIQRTQQEDSAVYLCASTRDSTYEQYFGPGTRLTVT.

The rearrangement uses TRBV30 and TRBJ1-5, with 7 bases matching TRBD1. The CDR3 covers 15 residues. V lost 1 base and J lost 3; bases outside the gene matches: 6. The germline gives CDR1 GTSNPN, CDR2 SVGIG (reference sequence). CDR3: CAWSGPGQINQPQHF. The CDR3 region has the DNA TGTGCCTGGAGTGGGCCGGGACAGATCAATCAGCCCCAGCATTTT.

The table lists this clone with many counts. The rearrangement uses TRBV6-6 and TRBJ2-4, with a possible D match to TRBD1 (6 bases). V shed 6 bases and J shed 0 bases, with 15 bases lying between them. The CDR3 covers 16 residues. The V gene's germline CDR1 is MNHNY and CDR2 SVGAGI (reference sequence). The CDR3 here is CASSPPGRGAKNIQYF. In DNA, the CDR3 is TGTGCCAGCAGCCCCCCCGGCAGGGGAGCCAAAAACATTCAGTACTTC.

V usage is TRBV29-1 and J usage is TRBJ1-2; 8 nucleotides agree with TRBD1. From germline, CDR1 is SQVTM and CDR2 ANQGSEA. V lost 3 bases and J lost 4; bases outside the gene matches: 4. The CDR3 sequence is 13 residues long. CDR3 region: CSVDRQGLYGYTF. The CDR3 nucleotides read TGCAGCGTTGATAGACAGGGGCTCTATGGCTACACCTTC.

This sequence joins TRBV19 and TRBJ2-1, with unresolved D. Germline CDR1 LNHDA, CDR2 SQIVND (reference sequence). The ends were cut back, 5 bases at V and 6 bases at J, with 11 bases in the middle. CDR3 length equals 13 residues. The DNA for the CDR3 is TGTGCCAGTAGTCCCTCCGGGTCCAATGAGCAGTTCTTC. This gives the protein CASSPSGSNEQFF.

The chain has TRBV2 and TRBJ2-3, with D maybe TRBD2 (7 bases). The V end lost 2 bases, the J end lost 2 bases, and 29 bases lay between the germline ends. The CDR3 consists of 21 residues. From germline, CDR1 is SNHLY and CDR2 FYNNEI. The CDR3 DNA reads TGTGCCAGCAGTGAATCGTCCGTATCCTGGGGGGGCGGGAGAGACACAGATACGCAGTATTTT. It encodes CASSESSVSWGGGRDTDTQYF. The full variable domain, its missing parts supplied by reference TRBV2 and TRBJ2-3, is EPEVTQTPSHQVTQMGQEVILRCVPISNHLYFYWYRQILGQKVEFLVSFYNNEISEKSEIFDDQFSVERPDGSNFTLKIRSTKLEDSAMYFCASSESSVSWGGGRDTDTQYFGPGTRLTVL.

This clone came up once. The rearrangement links TRBV18 to TRBJ2-2; 15 positions match TRBD2. The CDR3 consists of 17 residues. V dropped 0 bases and J dropped 5; count of bases not matched to a gene: 1. Germline V gives CDR1 KGHSH, CDR2 LQKENI. CDR3 protein: CASSPPGLAGGTGELFF. For the CDR3, the DNA is TGTGCCAGCTCACCACCGGGACTAGCGGGAGGAACCGGGGAGCTGTTTTTT.

The CDR3 DNA reads as TGCGCCAGCAGCTTGGTAGGGACAGGCACAGATACGCAGTATTTT. Translated: CASSLVGTGTDTQYF. This sequence joins TRBV5-1 and TRBJ2-3; 7 bases agree with TRBD1. With V trimmed by 0 bases and J by 1 base, 2 bases remained unmatched. CDR1 and CDR2 (germline): SGHRS, YFSETQ. This CDR3 is 15 amino acids long.